A single sample gave rise to the 20 T cell receptor beta chains below, sequenced in a study of shared clonotypes between healthy human individuals. The assay was immunoSEQ multiplex PCR, and TCRdb's table has in-frame clones only and misses some. The sample yields 400,000 to 550,000 clones, around 80% seen once. The sample was PBMCs. These receptor sequences come from a middle-aged woman in good health. Some clones in this sample may be carry-over from other donors' samples.

The J gene is TRBJ2-7, the V gene TRBV19; 9 bases are a match to TRBD1. The V gene's germline CDR1 is LNHDA and CDR2 SQIVND (reference sequence). This CDR3 region has 14 residues. Losses at the gene ends were 5 bases for V and 2 bases for J; bases not matched to a gene: 4. CDR3 in amino acids: CASSVTGGPYEQYF. As DNA, the CDR3 is TGTGCCAGTAGTGTGACAGGGGGACCCTACGAGCAGTACTTC.

The chain links TRBV15 to TRBJ2-1, with D perhaps TRBD2 (5 bases). Between the trimmed V and J ends, which lost 0 bases and 6 bases, there was a span of 6 bases. The germline gives CDR1 LNHNV, CDR2 YYDKDF (reference sequence). CDR3 length: 13 residues. CDR3 bases: TGTGCCACCAGCAGAGATGAGGGCAATGAGCAGTTCTTC. Protein product: CATSRDEGNEQFF.

The V and J genes are TRBV7-2 and TRBJ1-5, with TRBD1 matching 7 bases. Germline lookup yields CDR1 SGHTA and CDR2 FQGNSA. V shed 1 base and J 7 bases; nucleotides not matched to a gene: 10. The CDR3 is 16 amino acids. The CDR3: CASSLGDRGRGQPQHF. CDR3 DNA: TGTGCCAGCAGCTTAGGGGACAGAGGTCGAGGGCAGCCCCAGCATTTT.

This clone was detected only once. Only one base separates this from a far larger clonotype, so it likely reflects a read error. This CDR3 is missing its conserved last phenylalanine or tryptophan, likely due to a read error. The V call is TRBV30, the J call TRBJ1-1, with D possibly TRBD1 on 5 matching bases. Trimming stripped 2 bases from V and 5 bases from J, with 12 bases between. The germline V gene encodes CDR1 GTSNPN and CDR2 SVGIG (reference sequence). The CDR3 sequence is 13 residues long. The CDR3 protein is CAWSIDSGTEAFY. As DNA, the CDR3 is TGTGCCTGGAGTATAGACAGTGGGACTGAAGCTTTCTAT.

The V call is TRBV4-2, the J call TRBJ2-3, with 8 bases fitting TRBD1. This CDR3 comprises 18 residues. Germline V lookup: CDR1 LGHNA, CDR2 YNFKEQ. V lost 0 bases to trimming and J lost 0 bases; unmatched junction nucleotides: 8. The CDR3 coding sequence is TGTGCCAGCAGCCAAGATCTAGTACAGGGGGGCAGCACAGATACGCAGTATTTT. It encodes CASSQDLVQGGSTDTQYF.

J is TRBJ2-7 and V is TRBV4-1; D is possibly TRBD1 or TRBD2 (6 bases each). This CDR3 contains 13 residues. Trimming shortened V by 1 base and J by 12 bases, and 16 bases separated the two germline ends. Per germline, CDR1 MGHRA and CDR2 YSYEKL. The CDR3 DNA is TGCGCCAGCAGCCAAGTGGCTAGAGGGGGGATGTACTTC. Protein sequence: CASSQVARGGMYF.

This rearrangement joins TRBV11-2 to TRBJ1-1; D unclear. The germline V gene has CDR1 SGHAT and CDR2 FQNNGV. V was cut by 1 base and J by 0 bases, with 9 bases left in between. CDR3 length equals 15 residues. CDR3 in DNA: TGTGCCAGCAGCTTAGTTTACGGATTGAACACTGAAGCTTTCTTT. It yields the protein CASSLVYGLNTEAFF.

The chain joins TRBV6-1 to TRBJ1-5; possibly TRBD1 for D (6 bases). V shed 5 bases and J shed 0 bases, with 8 bases lying between them. This CDR3 has 14 amino acids. The germline V gene has CDR1 MNHNS and CDR2 SASEGT. In nucleotides, the CDR3 is TGTGCCAGCAGTTGGACAGTTAGCAATCAGCCCCAGCATTTT. It is translated as CASSWTVSNQPQHF.

At least ten counts were recorded for this clone. This chain connects TRBV5-1 to TRBJ2-2; D gene ambiguous. This CDR3 has 14 residues. Germline CDR1 and CDR2: SGHRS and YFSETQ. V was trimmed by 4 bases and J by 4 bases, leaving 11 bases between them. This chain's CDR3 is CASSPSNPTGELFF. DNA for the CDR3: TGCGCCAGCAGCCCGAGCAATCCCACCGGGGAGCTGTTTTTT.

The chain uses TRBV30 and TRBJ2-3, with D perhaps matching TRBD1 or TRBD2 (5 bases each). This CDR3 region has 14 residues. The germline V gene has CDR1 GTSNPN and CDR2 SVGIG (reference sequence). The V end was cut by 0 bases, the J end by 4 bases, with 11 bases between. DNA of the CDR3: TGTGCCTGGAGTGTGACGGGACCTGCAGATACGCAGTATTTT. Amino acids: CAWSVTGPADTQYF. The variable domain in full, completed from reference TRBV30 and TRBJ2-3, reads SQTIHQWPATLVQPVGSPLSLECTVEGTSNPNLYWYRQAAGRGLQLLFYSVGIGQISSEVPQNLSASRPQDRQFILSSKKLLLSDSGFYLCAWSVTGPADTQYFGPGTRLTVL.

CDR3 region: CASSRTPAGGELFF. In DNA form, the CDR3 reads TGTGCCAGCAGTAGGACACCGGCGGGCGGGGAGCTGTTTTTT. The chain employs TRBV7-2 and TRBJ2-2; tentatively, D is TRBD1 or TRBD2 (5 bases each). Germline loops: CDR1 SGHTA, CDR2 FQGNSA. With 6 bases removed from V and 7 bases from J, the gap between germline ends came to 15 bases. The length of the CDR3 is 14 residues.

The chain uses TRBV7-9 and TRBJ1-6; TRBD1 agrees at 7 bases. Germline assignment: CDR1 SEHNR and CDR2 FQNEAQ (reference sequence). This CDR3 contains 12 residues. The trim removed 5 bases at V and 13 bases at J, leaving 5 bases unmatched. The CDR3 here is CASSINRGPLHF. CDR3 DNA sequence: TGTGCCAGCAGCATAAACAGGGGTCCCCTCCACTTT.

The V gene is TRBV5-5, the J gene TRBJ2-7; D not certain. Germline V gene sequence: CDR1 SGHKS, CDR2 YYEKEE (reference sequence). Trimming removed 3 bases from V and 7 bases from J, with 11 bases in between. The length of the CDR3 is 12 residues. The CDR3 spells CASSSNWREQYF. The CDR3 DNA reads TGTGCCAGCAGCTCCAATTGGCGTGAGCAGTACTTC.

The chain has TRBV21-1 and TRBJ2-5. TRBV21-1 is marked as a pseudogene. This CDR3 comprises 14 residues. The DNA of the CDR3 is TGTGCCACCAAAACAAGGACCAATAAAGAGACCCAGTACTTC. Its translation is CATKTRTNKETQYF.

V is TRBV6-1 and J is TRBJ2-2; D is uncertain. The CDR3 runs to 14 residues. CDR1 and CDR2 from the germline V gene are MNHNS and SASEGT. V was cut by 3 bases and J by 3 bases, with 8 bases left in between. The CDR3: CASSEGRDTGELFF. The CDR3 DNA is TGTGCCAGCAGTGAGGGCAGAGACACCGGGGAGCTGTTTTTT.

This clone appeared a few times. The V and J genes are TRBV4-2 and TRBJ2-2; D not certain. Per germline, CDR1 LGHNA and CDR2 YNFKEQ. CDR3 length equals 16 residues. V gave up 0 bases and J gave up 1 base, with 9 bases separating them. For the CDR3, the DNA is TGTGCCAGCAGCCAAGATATCCTAGGGAACACCGGGGAGCTGTTTTTT. It is translated as CASSQDILGNTGELFF.

Remarks on this clone: Other DNA sequences of this sample code for an identical CDR3. The rearrangement joins TRBV5-1 to TRBJ1-1, with 9 nucleotides matching TRBD1. Germline V gene data show CDR1 as SGHRS and CDR2 as YFSETQ. The CDR3 covers 15 residues. V shed 0 bases, J shed 5 bases, and the junction held 5 bases outside the gene matches. The CDR3 spells CASSLGPGQGTEAFF. The CDR3 DNA follows: TGCGCCAGCAGCTTGGGTCCGGGACAGGGTACTGAAGCTTTCTTT.

This chain uses TRBV6-1 with TRBJ2-7; D remains unclear. V was cut by 5 bases and J by 4 bases, with 12 bases left in between. CDR3 size: 13 residues. CDR1 and CDR2 from the germline V gene are MNHNS and SASEGT. The CDR3 sequence: CASSRLGPYEQYF. In DNA, the CDR3 is TGTGCCAGCAGTCGACTTGGGCCATACGAGCAGTACTTC.

The chain joins TRBV28 to TRBJ2-5, with TRBD1 as a possible D gene (5 bases). V was cut by 8 bases and J by 4 bases, with 14 bases left in between. Per germline, CDR1 MDHEN and CDR2 SYDVKM. This CDR3 spans 13 amino acids. Here the CDR3 reads CASPRQKGETQYF. The CDR3 coding sequence is TGTGCCAGCCCCAGACAGAAAGGAGAGACCCAGTACTTC.

This clone was counted a few times. This sequence joins TRBV5-1 and TRBJ2-7; D could derive from TRBD1 or TRBD2 (6 bases each). The germline V and J ends were trimmed by 4 bases and 2 bases, with 13 bases remaining between them. The CDR3 has 14 residues. Germline values: CDR1 SGHRS, CDR2 YFSETQ. The CDR3 bases are TGCGCCAGCAGCAGGGGGGAAGGGGCCTACGAGCAGTACTTC. It yields the protein CASSRGEGAYEQYF. The entire variable domain, with the rest obtained from reference TRBV5-1 and TRBJ2-7, is as follows: KAGVTQTPRYLIKTRGQQVTLSCSPISGHRSVSWYQQTPGQGLQFLFEYFSETQRNKGNFPGRFSGRQFSNSRSEMNVSTLELGDSALYLCASSRGEGAYEQYFGPGTRLTVT.